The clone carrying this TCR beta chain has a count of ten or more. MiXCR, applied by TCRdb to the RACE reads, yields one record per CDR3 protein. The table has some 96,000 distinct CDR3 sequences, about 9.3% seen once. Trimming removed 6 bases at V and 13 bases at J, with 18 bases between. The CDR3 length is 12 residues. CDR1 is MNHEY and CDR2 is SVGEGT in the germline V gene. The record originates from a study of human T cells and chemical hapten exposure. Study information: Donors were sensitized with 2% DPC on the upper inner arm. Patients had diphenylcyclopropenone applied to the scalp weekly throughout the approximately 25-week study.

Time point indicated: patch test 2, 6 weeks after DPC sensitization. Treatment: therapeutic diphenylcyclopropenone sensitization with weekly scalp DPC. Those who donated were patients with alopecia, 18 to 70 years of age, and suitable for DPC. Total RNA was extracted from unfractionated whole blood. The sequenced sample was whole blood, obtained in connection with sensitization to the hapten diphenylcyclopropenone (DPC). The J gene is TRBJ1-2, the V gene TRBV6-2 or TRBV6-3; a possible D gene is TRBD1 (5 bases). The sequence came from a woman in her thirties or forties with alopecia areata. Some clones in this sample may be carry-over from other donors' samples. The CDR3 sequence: CASSGDGPLSTF. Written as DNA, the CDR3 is TGTGCCAGCAGCGGGGACGGTCCCCTCAGCACCTTC.